This entry lists 2 T cell receptor beta chains sequenced from one sample in a study of vaccination effects on CD4 cells after COVID-19. Having been cultured for under twelve days, the cells underwent CD4+ T cell isolation. BNT162b2 vaccine or mRNA-1273 vaccine was given to participants in two doses. TCRdb keeps only in-frame clones here, not all; method: immunoSEQ multiplex PCR. The repertoire holds tens of thousands of clones, with 65% to 80% as singletons. These receptors have no known antigen. The source was CD4+ T cells from PBMCs cultured without peptide, collected after COVID-19 vaccination. The receptor source for this set is a human donor who received a COVID-19 vaccine.

V usage is TRBV7-8 and J usage is TRBJ2-7; no firm D call. CDR3 length: 13 amino acids. Germline CDR1 reads SGHVS; CDR2 reads FQNEAQ. The germline V and J ends were trimmed by 5 bases and 0 bases, with 8 bases remaining between them. As DNA, the CDR3 is TGTGCCAGCAGCCCCGGAACCTCCTACGAGCAGTACGTC. This codes for CASSPGTSYEQYV.

CDR3 in amino acids: CASSLDLGQLNSPLHF. In nucleotides, the CDR3 is TGTGCCAGCAGCTTAGATTTGGGACAGCTTAATTCACCCCTCCACTTT. This chain links TRBV11-3 with TRBJ1-6; 7 positions match TRBD1. The J segment lost 6 bases and the V segment lost 0 bases, leaving 5 bases of the junction unmatched. CDR3 size: 16 residues. The germline V gene encodes CDR1 SGHNT and CDR2 YENEEA.